These T cell receptor beta chains were read from a single sample in a study of response to subunit inactivated influenza vaccine. In TCRdb, the RT-PCR reads were re-called with MiXCR into one record per CDR3 protein. The repertoire consists of more than 200,000 distinct CDR3 sequences, with about 12% occurring once and the leading ten covering about 7.8%. The material sequenced was non-naive T cells sorted from PBMCs, taken 14 to 15 days before vaccination. Source of these receptors: a man aged 50 to 60 who received an inactivated influenza vaccine. CDR3s include the opening cysteine and the closing phenylalanine or tryptophan. D genes are given only for firm matches. Expanded clones get a size class; other rows say once, few or many, or leave the size out.

>TRBJ2-5|17|TRBD2|TRBV4-2|few
CASSQGTSGGAQETQYF
TGTGCCAGCAGCCAGGGGACTAGTGGGGGGGCCCAAGAGACCCAGTACTTC
>TRBJ2-3|17|.|TRBV20-1|.
CSAAFPAGSIHTDTQYF
TGCAGTGCCGCATTTCCGGCGGGGAGTATACACACAGATACGCAGTATTTT
>TRBJ2-1|15|.|TRBV7-8|.
CASSLLPGPYNEQFF
TGTGCCAGCAGCCTACTTCCAGGGCCATACAATGAGCAGTTCTTC
>TRBJ2-6|16|.|TRBV24-1|few
CATSDFADRGANVLTF
TGTGCCACCAGTGATTTCGCAGACAGGGGGGCCAACGTCCTGACTTTC
>TRBJ1-6|16|.|TRBV4-3|.
CASSQAPGDKFTPLHF
TGCGCCAGCAGCCAAGCTCCCGGGGACAAATTCACACCCCTCCACTTT
>TRBJ2-1|14|TRBD1|TRBV15|few
CATSRTGGFNEQFF
TGTGCCACCAGCAGGACAGGGGGCTTCAATGAGCAGTTCTTC
>TRBJ2-3|17|.|TRBV6-5|few
CASSYSGPLAVGDTQYF
TGTGCCAGCAGTTACTCGGGACCCCTGGCTGTAGGAGATACGCAGTATTTT
>TRBJ2-6|16|.|TRBV30|few
CAWSALGQSGANVLTF
TGTGCCTGGAGCGCCCTGGGACAATCTGGGGCCAACGTCCTGACTTTC
>TRBJ2-1|13|.|TRBV16|.
CASSQLRGEVQFF
TGTGCCAGCAGCCAATTACGGGGTGAGGTGCAGTTCTTC
>TRBJ2-1|15|TRBD1|TRBV6-2/TRBV6-3|.
CASSFLGTGANEQFF
TGTGCCAGCAGTTTTCTAGGGACAGGGGCGAATGAGCAGTTCTTC
>TRBJ2-1|16|.|TRBV6-2/TRBV6-3|many
CASSWEFAERRNEQFF
TGTGCCAGCAGTTGGGAGTTCGCGGAGAGAAGGAATGAGCAGTTCTTC
>TRBJ2-1|17|TRBD1|TRBV27|few
CASSPYGRDRPYNEQFF
TGTGCCAGCAGTCCGTATGGTAGGGACAGGCCTTACAATGAGCAGTTCTTC
>TRBJ2-2|14|TRBD1|TRBV24-1|many
CATRDTGGTGELFF
TGTGCCACCAGAGACACAGGGGGCACCGGGGAGCTGTTTTTT
>TRBJ2-7|15|.|TRBV10-3|few
CAISGTGQPSYEQYF
TGTGCCATCAGTGGAACAGGACAGCCTTCCTACGAGCAGTACTTC
>TRBJ2-3|13|.|TRBV5-6|many
CASSLGPADTQYF
TGTGCCAGCAGCTTGGGGCCAGCAGATACGCAGTATTTT
>TRBJ2-3|16|.|TRBV5-4|.
CASSFRMGLGADTQYF
TGTGCCAGCAGCTTTAGAATGGGACTTGGAGCAGATACGCAGTATTTT
>TRBJ1-2|16|.|TRBV7-9|.
CASSLAAGGARYGYTF
TGTGCCAGCAGCTTAGCGGCGGGGGGCGCGAGATATGGCTACACCTTC
>TRBJ2-1|14|.|TRBV7-3|.
CASCPSGPCNEQFF
TGTGCCAGCTGCCCAAGCGGACCCTGCAATGAGCAGTTCTTC
>TRBJ2-3|18|TRBD2|TRBV11-2|many
CASSLEGLAGAVFDTQYF
TGTGCCAGCAGCTTAGAGGGTCTAGCGGGGGCCGTTTTTGATACGCAGTATTTT
>TRBJ2-7|18|.|TRBV11-2|.
CASTHGAQRPYPHYEQYF
TGTGCCAGCACCCACGGAGCTCAGCGTCCCTACCCTCATTACGAGCAGTACTTC
>TRBJ2-1|15|.|TRBV4-2|.
CASSQEIMGGRKPLF
TGTGCCAGCAGCCAAGAAATAATGGGGGGGCGCAAACCGCTCTTC
>TRBJ1-2|13|.|TRBV10-2|few
CASRLSTLGGYTF
TGCGCCAGCAGATTGTCTACCCTGGGGGGCTACACCTTC
>TRBJ1-5|14|TRBD1|TRBV4-2|many
CASSQGQGEQPQHF
TGTGCCAGCAGCCAAGGACAGGGGGAACAGCCCCAGCATTTT
>TRBJ2-4|14|.|TRBV7-9|.
CASSLVGQGYIQYF
TGTGCCAGCAGCTTAGTGGGCCAGGGCTACATTCAGTACTTC
>TRBJ2-7|17|TRBD2|TRBV5-8|few
CASSLGKRLAGLSEQYF
TGTGCCAGCAGCTTGGGCAAACGACTAGCGGGTCTCTCCGAGCAGTACTTC
>TRBJ2-3|16|TRBD2|TRBV7-2|.
CASSLIAGGGTDTQYF
TGTGCCAGCAGCTTAATTGCGGGGGGTGGCACAGATACGCAGTATTTT
>TRBJ2-3|16|TRBD2|TRBV5-6|.
CASSSRTSGRGDTQYF
TGTGCCAGCAGCTCGCGGACTAGCGGGAGAGGTGATACGCAGTATTTT
>TRBJ2-7|12|TRBD1|TRBV5-1|.
CASSLEGTGVNF
TGCGCCAGCAGCTTGGAAGGGACAGGGGTGAACTTC
>TRBJ2-2|15|.|TRBV4-1|many
CASSQDGAYTGELFF
TGCGCCAGCAGCCAAGACGGGGCGTACACCGGGGAGCTGTTTTTT
>TRBJ1-5|15|.|TRBV2|.
CASSELAGTGQPQHF
TGTGCCAGCAGTGAATTAGCGGGTACCGGCCAGCCCCAGCATTTT
>TRBJ2-4|16|.|TRBV20-1|many
CSASEDTVLAKNIQYF
TGCAGTGCTAGTGAGGACACTGTACTAGCCAAAAACATTCAGTACTTC
>TRBJ2-7|14|.|TRBV7-9|few
CASSSRNTPHEQYF
TGTGCCAGCAGCTCCAGAAACACCCCTCACGAGCAGTACTTC
>TRBJ1-3|14|.|TRBV14|many
CASSSTFVGNTIYF
TGTGCCAGCAGCTCAACATTCGTCGGCAACACCATATATTTT
>TRBJ2-7|17|.|TRBV7-9|many
CASSLYATAIPSNEQYF
TGTGCCAGCAGCTTATATGCGACGGCCATCCCTTCGAACGAGCAGTACTTC
>TRBJ1-1|14|TRBD1|TRBV12-3/TRBV12-4|.
CASSKTGGRTEAFF
TGTGCCAGCAGTAAGACAGGGGGGAGGACTGAAGCTTTCTTT
>TRBJ2-3|13|.|TRBV5-8|few
CASSPQGYDTQYF
TGTGCCAGCAGTCCTCAGGGGTACGATACGCAGTATTTT
>TRBJ2-1|12|.|TRBV30|.
CAWSLPYNEQFF
TGTGCCTGGAGCCTACCCTACAATGAGCAGTTCTTC
>TRBJ1-5|14|.|TRBV12-3/TRBV12-4|.
CASSFSAGNQPQHF
TGTGCCAGCAGTTTCTCAGCGGGGAATCAGCCCCAGCATTTT
>TRBJ2-3|17|TRBD2|TRBV7-2|many
CASSLSTGGASTDTQYF
TGTGCCAGCAGCTTAAGCACGGGAGGCGCTAGCACAGATACGCAGTATTTT
>TRBJ2-2|15|.|TRBV7-2|.
CASSLLFRYTGELFF
TGTGCCAGCAGCTTATTATTTCGATATACCGGGGAGCTGTTTTTT
>TRBJ2-7|13|.|TRBV30|many
CAGEIRDGYEQYF
TGTGCCGGAGAGATACGGGACGGCTACGAGCAGTACTTC
>TRBJ2-1|17|TRBD1|TRBV5-8|few
CASVGGQLYSSYNEQFF
TGTGCCAGCGTTGGGGGACAGTTATACTCGTCCTACAATGAGCAGTTCTTC